This TCR beta chain was identified during a study of blood T cell repertoires in COVID-19. Study as a whole: From T cells, B-cell-depleted T cells, or PBMCs came the material, which was cDNA or gDNA.

Adults between roughly 18 and 90 years of age took part from 20 to 25 US areas. Original analysis: Reference gene primer amplification yielded estimated nucleated cell counts. Sequenced by immunoSEQ multiplex PCR; TCRdb stores in-frame clones only, minus some. Clone size and the V and J calls come from that table; the DNA yielded D and trimming. The sample yields about 280,000 clones, under 95% seen once. The CDR3 sequence is 10 residues long. Trimming stripped 3 bases from V and 3 bases from J, with 2 bases between. The germline CDR1 and CDR2 sequences are GTSNPN and SVGIG (reference sequence). This TCR derives from a man between 40 and 49 years old who had been exposed to COVID-19. The material sequenced was PBMCs or T cells enriched from blood (not recorded which). The rearrangement joins TRBV30 to TRBJ1-1; D gene ambiguous. The CDR3 region is CAWSYTEAFF. As DNA, the CDR3 is TGTGCCTGGAGCTACACTGAAGCTTTCTTT.